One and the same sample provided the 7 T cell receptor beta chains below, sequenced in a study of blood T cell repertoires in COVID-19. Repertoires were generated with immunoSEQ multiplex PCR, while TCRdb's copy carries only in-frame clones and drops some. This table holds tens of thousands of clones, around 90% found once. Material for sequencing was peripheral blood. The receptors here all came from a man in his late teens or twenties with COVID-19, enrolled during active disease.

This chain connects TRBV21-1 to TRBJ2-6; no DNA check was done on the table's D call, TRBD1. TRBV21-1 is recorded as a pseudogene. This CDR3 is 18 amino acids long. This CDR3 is CASSKAGTVTSGANVLTF. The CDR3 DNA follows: TGTGCCAGCAGCAAAGCCGGGACAGTAACATCCGGGGCCAACGTCCTGACTTTC.

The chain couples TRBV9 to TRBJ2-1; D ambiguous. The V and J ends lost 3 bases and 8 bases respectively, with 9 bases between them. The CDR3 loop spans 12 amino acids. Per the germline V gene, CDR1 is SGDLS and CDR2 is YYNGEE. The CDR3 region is CASSGDFDEQFF. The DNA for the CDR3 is TGTGCCAGCAGCGGAGATTTCGATGAGCAGTTCTTC.

CDR3 DNA sequence: TGTGCCAGCAGCCAAGAGGGGCAGAACACCGGGGAGCTGTTTTTT. It specifies CASSQEGQNTGELFF. This chain uses TRBV4-2 with TRBJ2-2, with a tentative D call TRBD1 (5 bases). The CDR3 is 15 amino acids. The V end was cut by 0 bases, the J end by 1 base, with 6 bases between. In germline, CDR1 is LGHNA, CDR2 YNFKEQ.

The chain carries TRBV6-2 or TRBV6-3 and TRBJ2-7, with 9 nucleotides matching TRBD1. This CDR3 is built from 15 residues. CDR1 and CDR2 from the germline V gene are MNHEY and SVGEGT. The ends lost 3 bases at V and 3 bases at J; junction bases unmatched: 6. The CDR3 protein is CASSYWGQGNYEQYF. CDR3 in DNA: TGTGCCAGCAGTTATTGGGGACAGGGAAACTACGAGCAGTACTTC.

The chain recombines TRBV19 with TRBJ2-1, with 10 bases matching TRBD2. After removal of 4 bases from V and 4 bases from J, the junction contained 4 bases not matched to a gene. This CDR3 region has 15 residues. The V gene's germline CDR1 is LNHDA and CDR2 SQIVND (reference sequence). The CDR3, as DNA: TGTGCCAGTAGTACCCGGACTAGCGGATACAATGAGCAGTTCTTC. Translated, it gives CASSTRTSGYNEQFF.

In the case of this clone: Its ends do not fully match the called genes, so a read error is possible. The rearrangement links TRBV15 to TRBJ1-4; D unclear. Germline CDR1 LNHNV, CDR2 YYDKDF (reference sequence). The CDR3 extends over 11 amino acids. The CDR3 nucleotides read TGTGCCACCAGCAGTTCTGAAAAACTGCTTTTT. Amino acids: CATSSSEKLLF.

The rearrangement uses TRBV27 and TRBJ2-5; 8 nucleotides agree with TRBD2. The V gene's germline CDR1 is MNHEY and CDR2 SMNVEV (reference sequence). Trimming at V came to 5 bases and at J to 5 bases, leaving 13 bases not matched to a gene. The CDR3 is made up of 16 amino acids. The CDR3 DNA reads TGTGCCAGCAGTCCTTTTGCGGGAGGAGGGGAGGAGACCCAGTACTTC. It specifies CASSPFAGGGEETQYF.